A selection of T cell receptor beta chains follows, all from one sample in a study of shared clonotypes between healthy human individuals. Sequenced by immunoSEQ multiplex PCR; TCRdb stores in-frame clones only, minus some. The sample records about 2 million clones, about 95% being singletons. The sequenced material came from naive CD8+ T cells sorted from blood. The receptors stem from a man between 18 and 29 years old in good health. CDR3s include the opening cysteine and the closing phenylalanine or tryptophan. The D gene is left open where the match is weak.

CDR3 DNA,CDR3 protein,V gene,J gene,D gene
TGTGCCAGCAGCCCGGGCGGAGGCCCCGAGCAGTACTTC,CASSPGGGPEQYF,TRBV27,TRBJ2-7,NA
TGTGCCAGCAGCTTAGCGGTCACCCGTAATGAAAAACTGTTTTTT,CASSLAVTRNEKLFF,TRBV7-9,TRBJ1-4,NA
TGTGCCAGCAGCTTAGGTCGGGGGGGGCAGTACGAGCAGTACTTC,CASSLGRGGQYEQYF,TRBV11-2,TRBJ2-7,TRBD2
TGTGCCAGCAGCCGAGGGGGACAGGGGGCCCTGACCCAGTACTTC,CASSRGGQGALTQYF,TRBV7-9,TRBJ2-5,TRBD1
TGTGCCAGCAACTCTGATGCCTACGAGCAGTACTTC,CASNSDAYEQYF,TRBV5-4,TRBJ2-7,NA
TGTGCCAGCAGTCCACTAACAGGGAGGACTGAAGCTTTCTTT,CASSPLTGRTEAFF,TRBV6-5,TRBJ1-1,NA
TGTGCCAGCAGTTTCTCGGGGTACGAGCAGTACTTC,CASSFSGYEQYF,TRBV28,TRBJ2-7,NA
TGTGCCAGTAGTATAGATTTAGGGGTTTACAATGAGCAGTTCTTC,CASSIDLGVYNEQFF,TRBV19,TRBJ2-1,NA
TGTGCCAGCAGTCAGGACAGGGTCGTTCAGCCCCAGCATTTT,CASSQDRVVQPQHF,TRBV2,TRBJ1-5,TRBD1
TGTGCCAGCAGGGCCGGGACTAACGTGGGGGGTTATGGCTACACCTTC,CASRAGTNVGGYGYTF,TRBV5-4,TRBJ1-2,NA